This note documents a single T cell receptor (beta chain) sequence. Its specificity is not known. This sample is drawn from a study of CD4 T cells in relation to SARS-CoV-2 and coronaviruses. Sequencing used immunoSEQ multiplex PCR; TCRdb keeps in-frame clones, though not all of them. The sample lists tens of thousands of clones; about 90% were seen once. Study-wide results and caveats: No donor gave both pre-pandemic and post-infection samples. In around 67% of donors, memory CD4+ clonotypes crossrecognized SARS-CoV-2 and at least one common cold coronavirus spike.

This clonotype was sampled from an adult with COVID-19. The sequenced sample consisted of naive CD4+ T cells from PBMCs. Subset denoted: naive CD4+ T cells isolated by negative enrichment.

In DNA form, the CDR3 reads TGTGCCAGCAGTTACTCGAAGGGAATTAAAGCCAAAAACATTCAGTACTTC. Its translation is CASSYSKGIKAKNIQYF. The chain employs TRBV6-2 or TRBV6-3 and TRBJ2-4, with unresolved D. This CDR3 contains 17 residues. Trimming removed 0 bases from V and 0 bases from J, with 12 bases in between. In germline, CDR1 is MNHEY, CDR2 SVGEGT.